This paragraph covers one TCR beta chain sequence. Its target is not known. Cultured CD4+ T cells had their DNA profiled by the Oncomine TCR Beta short-read assay. TCRdb processed the PCR reads anew with MiXCR; each CDR3 protein has one entry. The repertoire holds thousands of distinct CDR3 sequences, with 64% as singletons. Treatment given: 10-day PBMC culture with coronavirus spike peptide pools or control peptides (ViraFEST assay). These data are taken from a study of vaccination and CD4 T cells after COVID-19. The receptor was isolated from a human donor who had recovered from COVID-19. Material for sequencing was CD4+ T cells from blood, cultured in vitro.

Here the CDR3 DNA reads TGCAGTGCTAGGTGGGTGGAGAATACGCAGTATTTT. Translated: CSARWVENTQYF. V and J are TRBV20-1 and TRBJ2-3; D is undetermined. The CDR3 extends over 12 amino acids. Between the trimmed V and J ends, which lost 3 bases and 7 bases, there was a span of 11 bases. CDR1 and CDR2 (germline): DFQATT, SNEGSKA (reference sequence).